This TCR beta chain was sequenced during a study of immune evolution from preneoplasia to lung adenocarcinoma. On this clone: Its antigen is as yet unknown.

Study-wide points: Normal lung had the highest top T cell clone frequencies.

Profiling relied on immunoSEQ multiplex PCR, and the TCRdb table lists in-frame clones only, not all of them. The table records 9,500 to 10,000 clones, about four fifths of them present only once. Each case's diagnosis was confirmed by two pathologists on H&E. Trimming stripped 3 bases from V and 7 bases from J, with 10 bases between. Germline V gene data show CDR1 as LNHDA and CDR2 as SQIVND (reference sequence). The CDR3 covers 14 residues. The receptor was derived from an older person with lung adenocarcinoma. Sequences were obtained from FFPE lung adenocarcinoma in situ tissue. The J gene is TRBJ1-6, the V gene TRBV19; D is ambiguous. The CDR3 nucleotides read TGTGCCAGTAGTATCCAGGCTCTAAATTCACCCCTCCACTTT. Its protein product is CASSIQALNSPLHF.